This T cell receptor (beta chain) was sequenced during a study of blood T cells in healthy people across ages (dated by TCRdb to the mid-2010s). For the wider study: In model experiments, template switching captured roughly one uniquely barcoded TCR beta cDNA molecule for every two T cells. To avoid experimental bias, donors of different ages were distributed randomly across sequencing lanes. Age-related changes in TCR beta repertoire diversity were measured in the study by deep sequencing normalized with unique cDNA molecular identifiers. Two additional independent replicas of 1 million unique cDNA reads from the same blood draw were analyzed for two donors (one aged 18 to 30 and one aged 80 or older). The donors were split into four age groups: young (average around 16 years), middle-aged (over 35), aged (roughly 60) and long-lived (more than 80). What the work shows at the level of the full study, not this receptor alone: Donor CMV infection status was unknown, potentially confounding age-related changes in expanded clonotypes. Estimates of total diversity based on one million sequenced T cells were regarded as lower bounds and as underestimates. A strong correlation was found between observed TCR beta diversity and the percentage of naive T cells measured by flow cytometry. As age increased, observed TCR beta diversity per million T cells dropped in a roughly linear way, and a significant reduction was already evident by age about 40. The long-lived group showed more naive CD4+ T cells, fewer expanded clones and increased TCR diversity than the aged group, suggesting age selection. Because profiling used bulk unsorted PBMCs, naive and antigen-experienced compartments could not be compared conclusively.

Libraries came from 5' RACE. The reads were generated on an Illumina HiSeq 2500. A second roughly 7 to 11 cycle PCR used a sample-barcoded 5' primer and a J-beta primer mix. A unique molecular identifier was introduced onto each TCR beta cDNA molecule by a template-switch 5' adaptor carrying 12 random nucleotides. Each sample yielded at least 3 million CDR3-containing paired-end reads. All of the RNA was converted into first-strand cDNA using the Mint cDNA synthesis kit, with a TRBC-specific oligonucleotide serving as the primer. Following uracil-DNA glycosylase treatment, a first 18-cycle PCR with universal primers M1SS and BC2_uni_R was performed on all cDNA. The paper's data handling went like this. For normalization, 1 million high-quality reads were randomly selected from each sample, with every read carrying a distinct molecular identifier. Instead of being binned into consensus sequences, reads with shared molecular identifiers were discarded. MiTCR, run with a Q25 quality threshold and the strictest error-elimination algorithm, handled CDR3 identification, clonotype clustering and error correction. A nonparametric unseen species model with Euler transformation was used to estimate lower-bound total TCR beta diversity. TCRdb reran the public reads through fastp at Q25 and MiXCR, keeping productive beta chains. Every distinct CDR3 protein forms one entry, paired with its most common genes and DNA. Here the V and J calls rest on TCRdb's processing, not on the authors' analysis. The sample records roughly 800,000 distinct CDR3 sequences, roughly 64% of which are singletons. Over 20% of the sample lies in the top ten.

The donors were roughly 39 Caucasian individuals from Russia, aged roughly 6 to 90 years, who were systemically healthy. Around 10 milliliters of peripheral blood were collected from each donor into EDTA-treated Vacutainer tubes. Ficoll-Paque density-gradient centrifugation was used to isolate PBMCs, with at least 7 million obtained per sample. Trizol reagent was used to extract total RNA from the PBMCs, yielding at least 6 micrograms per sample. For every donor, flow cytometry on a PBMC aliquot measured the percentage of naive CD45RAhigh/CD27high T cells. Remarks on this clonotype: Its cognate antigen has yet to be identified. No much larger clonotype is one base removed from it; base qualities were not supplied.

Trimming removed 0 bases from V and 11 bases from J, leaving 10 bases between the germline ends. The germline V gene gives CDR1 as ENHRY and CDR2 as SYGVKD. From the cysteine up to the phenylalanine, the CDR3 has a length of 12 residues. This entry keeps only the CDR3 DNA: 36 bases, framed from base 1. The sample consisted of blood. The TCR comes from a man younger than 40 in good health. The chain is assembled from TRBV10-3 and TRBJ1-1; the D gene is not confidently resolved. The DNA is as follows: TGTGCCATCAGTGAGTCAGGAGCCACCGCTTTCTTT. It specifies CAISESGATAFF.